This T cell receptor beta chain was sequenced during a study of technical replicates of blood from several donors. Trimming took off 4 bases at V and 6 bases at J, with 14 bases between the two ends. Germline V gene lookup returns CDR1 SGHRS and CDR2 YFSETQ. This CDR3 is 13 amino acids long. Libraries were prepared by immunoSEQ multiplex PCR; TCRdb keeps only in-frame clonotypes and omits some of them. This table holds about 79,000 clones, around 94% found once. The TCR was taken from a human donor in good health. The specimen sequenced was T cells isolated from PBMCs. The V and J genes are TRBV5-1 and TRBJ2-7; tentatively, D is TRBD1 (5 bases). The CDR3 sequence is CASSRRDLVEQYF. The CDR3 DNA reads TGCGCCAGCAGCCGCAGGGATTTGGTCGAGCAGTACTTC.